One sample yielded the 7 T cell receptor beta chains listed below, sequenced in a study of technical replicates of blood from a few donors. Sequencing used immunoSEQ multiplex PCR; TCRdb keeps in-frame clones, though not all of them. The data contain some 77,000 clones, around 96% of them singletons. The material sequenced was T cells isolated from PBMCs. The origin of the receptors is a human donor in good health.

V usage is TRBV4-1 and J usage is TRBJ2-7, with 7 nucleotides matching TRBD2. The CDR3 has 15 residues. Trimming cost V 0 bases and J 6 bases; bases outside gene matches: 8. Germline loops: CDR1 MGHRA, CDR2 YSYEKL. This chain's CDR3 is CASSQEREGLLEQYF. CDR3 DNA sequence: TGCGCCAGCAGCCAAGAGAGGGAGGGCCTCCTCGAGCAGTACTTC.

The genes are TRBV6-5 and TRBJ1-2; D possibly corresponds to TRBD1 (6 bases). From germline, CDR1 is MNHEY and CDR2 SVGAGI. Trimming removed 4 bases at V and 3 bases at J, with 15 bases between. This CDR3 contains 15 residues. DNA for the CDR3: TGTGCCAGCAGTTCTATCTTGGACAGCCACTATGGCTACACCTTC. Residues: CASSSILDSHYGYTF.

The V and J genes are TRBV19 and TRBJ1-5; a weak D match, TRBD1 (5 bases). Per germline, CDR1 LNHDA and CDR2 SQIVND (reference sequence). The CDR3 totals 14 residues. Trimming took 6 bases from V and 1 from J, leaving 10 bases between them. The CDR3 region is CASRPGNSNQPQHF. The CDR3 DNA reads TGTGCCAGTAGACCAGGGAACAGCAATCAGCCCCAGCATTTT.

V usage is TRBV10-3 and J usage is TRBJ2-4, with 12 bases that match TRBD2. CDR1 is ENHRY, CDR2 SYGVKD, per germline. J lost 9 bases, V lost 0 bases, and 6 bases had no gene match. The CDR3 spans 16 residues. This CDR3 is CAISESLTSGSGIQYF. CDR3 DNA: TGTGCCATCAGTGAGTCTTTGACTAGCGGGAGTGGCATTCAGTACTTC.

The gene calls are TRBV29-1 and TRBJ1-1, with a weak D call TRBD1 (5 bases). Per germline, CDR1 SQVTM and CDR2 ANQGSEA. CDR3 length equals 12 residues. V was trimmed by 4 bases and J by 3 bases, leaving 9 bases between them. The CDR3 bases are TGCAGCGTTGTCGGGGGGTACACTGAAGCTTTCTTT. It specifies CSVVGGYTEAFF.

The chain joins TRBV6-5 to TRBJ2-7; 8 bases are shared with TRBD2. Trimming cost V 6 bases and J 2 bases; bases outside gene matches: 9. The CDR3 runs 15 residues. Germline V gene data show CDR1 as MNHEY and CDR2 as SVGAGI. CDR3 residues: CASSPGTRGTYEQYF. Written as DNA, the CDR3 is TGTGCCAGCAGCCCCGGGACTAGGGGAACCTACGAGCAGTACTTC.

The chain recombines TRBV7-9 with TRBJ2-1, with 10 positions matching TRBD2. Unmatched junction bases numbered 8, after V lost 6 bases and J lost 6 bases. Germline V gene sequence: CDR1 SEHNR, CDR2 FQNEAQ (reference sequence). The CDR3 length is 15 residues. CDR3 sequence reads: CASSLIAGGPNEQFF. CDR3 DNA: TGTGCCAGCAGTCTTATAGCGGGAGGCCCCAATGAGCAGTTCTTC.